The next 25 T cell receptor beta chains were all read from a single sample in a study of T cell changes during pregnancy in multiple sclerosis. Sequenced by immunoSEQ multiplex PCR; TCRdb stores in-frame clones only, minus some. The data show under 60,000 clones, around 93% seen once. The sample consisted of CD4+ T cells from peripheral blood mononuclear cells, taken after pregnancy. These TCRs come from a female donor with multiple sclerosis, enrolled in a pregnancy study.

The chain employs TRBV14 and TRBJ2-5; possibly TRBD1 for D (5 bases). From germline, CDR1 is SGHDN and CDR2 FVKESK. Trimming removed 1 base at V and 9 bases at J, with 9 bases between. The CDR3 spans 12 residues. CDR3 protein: CASSQVGASQYF. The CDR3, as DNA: TGTGCCAGCAGCCAAGTTGGGGCCTCCCAGTACTTC.

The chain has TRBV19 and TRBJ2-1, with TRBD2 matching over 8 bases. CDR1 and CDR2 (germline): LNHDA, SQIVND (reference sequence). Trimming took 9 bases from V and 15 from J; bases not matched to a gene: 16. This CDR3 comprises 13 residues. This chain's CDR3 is CASEKTGTSLTFF. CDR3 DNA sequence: TGTGCCAGCGAGAAGACCGGGACTAGTCTTACGTTCTTC.

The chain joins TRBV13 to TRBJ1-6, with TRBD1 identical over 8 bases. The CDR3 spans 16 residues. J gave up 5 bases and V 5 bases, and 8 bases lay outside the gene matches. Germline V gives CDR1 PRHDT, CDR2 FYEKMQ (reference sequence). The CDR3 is CASSSTGGLNNSPLHF. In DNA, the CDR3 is TGTGCCAGCAGCAGTACAGGGGGTCTTAATAATTCACCCCTCCACTTT. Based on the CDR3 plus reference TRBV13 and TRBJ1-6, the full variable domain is AAGVIQSPRHLIKEKRETATLKCYPIPRHDTVYWYQQGPGQDPQFLISFYEKMQSDKGSIPDRFSAQQFSDYHSELNMSSLELGDSALYFCASSSTGGLNNSPLHFGNGTRLTVT.

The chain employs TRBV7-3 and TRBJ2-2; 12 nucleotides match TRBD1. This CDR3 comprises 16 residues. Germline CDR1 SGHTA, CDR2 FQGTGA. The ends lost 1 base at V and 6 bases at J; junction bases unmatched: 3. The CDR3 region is CASSLRGTGGPGELFF. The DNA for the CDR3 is TGTGCCAGCAGCTTAAGGGGGACAGGGGGCCCCGGGGAGCTGTTTTTT.

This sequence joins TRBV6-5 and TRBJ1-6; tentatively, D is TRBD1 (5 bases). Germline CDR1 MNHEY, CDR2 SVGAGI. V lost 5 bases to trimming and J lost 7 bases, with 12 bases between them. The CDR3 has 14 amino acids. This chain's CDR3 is CASSLNGQNSPLHF. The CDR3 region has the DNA TGTGCCAGCAGTCTGAACGGACAAAATTCACCCCTCCACTTT.

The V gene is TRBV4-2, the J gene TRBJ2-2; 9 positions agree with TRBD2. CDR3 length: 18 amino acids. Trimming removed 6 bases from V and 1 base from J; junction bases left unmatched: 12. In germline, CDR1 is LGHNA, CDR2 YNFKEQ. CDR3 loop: CASRRTAPSGKNTGELFF. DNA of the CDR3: TGTGCCAGCAGACGCACGGCGCCTAGCGGGAAGAACACCGGGGAGCTGTTTTTT.

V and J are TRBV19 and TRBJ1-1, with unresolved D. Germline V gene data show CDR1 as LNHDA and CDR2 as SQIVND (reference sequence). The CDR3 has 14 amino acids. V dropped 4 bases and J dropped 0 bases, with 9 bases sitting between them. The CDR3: CASSNQVLNTEAFF. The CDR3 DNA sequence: TGTGCCAGTAGTAATCAGGTTCTGAACACTGAAGCTTTCTTT.

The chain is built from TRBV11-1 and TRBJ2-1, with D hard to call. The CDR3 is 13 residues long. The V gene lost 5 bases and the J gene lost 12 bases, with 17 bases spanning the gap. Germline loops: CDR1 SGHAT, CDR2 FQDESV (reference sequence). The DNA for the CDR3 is TGTGCCAGCAGCGCCGTGAGGTCATCTGGGCAGTTCTTC. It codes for CASSAVRSSGQFF. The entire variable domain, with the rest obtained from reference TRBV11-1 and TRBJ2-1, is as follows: EAEVAQSPRYKITEKSQAVAFWCDPISGHATLYWYRQILGQGPELLVQFQDESVVDDSQLPKDRFSAERLKGVDSTLKIQPAELGDSAMYLCASSAVRSSGQFFGPGTRLTVL.

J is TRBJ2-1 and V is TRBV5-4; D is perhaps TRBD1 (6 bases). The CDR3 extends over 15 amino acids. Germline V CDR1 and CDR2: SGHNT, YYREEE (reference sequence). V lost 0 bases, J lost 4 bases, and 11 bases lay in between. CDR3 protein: CASSLEQGDYNEQFF. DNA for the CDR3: TGTGCCAGCAGCTTGGAACAGGGTGATTACAATGAGCAGTTCTTC. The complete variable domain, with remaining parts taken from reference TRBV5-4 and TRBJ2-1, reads ETGVTQSPTHLIKTRGQQVTLRCSSQSGHNTVSWYQQALGQGPQFIFQYYREEENGRGNFPPRFSGLQFPNYSSELNVNALELDDSALYLCASSLEQGDYNEQFFGPGTRLTVL.

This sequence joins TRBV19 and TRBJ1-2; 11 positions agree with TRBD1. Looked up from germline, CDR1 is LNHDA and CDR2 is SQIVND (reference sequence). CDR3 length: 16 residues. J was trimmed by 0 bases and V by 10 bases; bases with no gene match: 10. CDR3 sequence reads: CATAPGQGVTNYGYTF. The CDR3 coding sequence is TGTGCCACAGCACCGGGACAGGGGGTAACTAACTATGGCTACACCTTC. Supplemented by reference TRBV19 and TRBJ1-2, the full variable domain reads DGGITQSPKYLFRKEGQNVTLSCEQNLNHDAMYWYRQDPGQGLRLIYYSQIVNDFQKGDIAEGYSVSREKKESFPLTVTSAQKNPTAFYLCATAPGQGVTNYGYTFGSGTRLTVV.

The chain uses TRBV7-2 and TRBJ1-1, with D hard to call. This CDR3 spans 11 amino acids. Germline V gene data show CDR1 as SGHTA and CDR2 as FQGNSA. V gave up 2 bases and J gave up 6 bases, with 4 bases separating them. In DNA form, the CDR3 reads TGTGCCAGCAGCTTAACGGCTGAAGCTTTCTTT. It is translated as CASSLTAEAFF.

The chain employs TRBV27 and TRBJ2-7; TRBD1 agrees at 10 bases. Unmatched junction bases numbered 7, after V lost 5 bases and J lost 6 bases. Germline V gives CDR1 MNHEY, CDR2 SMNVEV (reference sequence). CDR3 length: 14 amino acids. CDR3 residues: CASSPDRGRSEQYF. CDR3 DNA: TGTGCCAGCAGTCCCGACAGGGGGCGAAGCGAGCAGTACTTC.

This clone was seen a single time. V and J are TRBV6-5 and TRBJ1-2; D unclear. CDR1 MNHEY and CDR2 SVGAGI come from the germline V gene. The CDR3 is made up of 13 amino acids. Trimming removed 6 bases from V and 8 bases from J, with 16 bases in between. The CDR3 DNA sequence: TGTGCCAGCAGATTAACTTCGAGGTGGGGCTACACCTTC. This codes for CASRLTSRWGYTF.

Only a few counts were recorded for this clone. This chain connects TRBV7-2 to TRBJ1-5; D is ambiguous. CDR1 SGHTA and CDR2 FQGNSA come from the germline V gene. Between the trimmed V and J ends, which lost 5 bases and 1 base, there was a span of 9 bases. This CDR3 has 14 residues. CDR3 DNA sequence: TGTGCCAGCAGCGAGGCGTACAGCAATCAGCCCCAGCATTTT. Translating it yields CASSEAYSNQPQHF.

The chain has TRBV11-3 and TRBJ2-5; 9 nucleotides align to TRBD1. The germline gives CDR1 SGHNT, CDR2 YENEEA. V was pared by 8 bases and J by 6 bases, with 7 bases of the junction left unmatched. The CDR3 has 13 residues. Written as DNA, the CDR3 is TGTGCCAGCCCCCGGGACAGGGAGAAGACCCAGTACTTC. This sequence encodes CASPRDREKTQYF.

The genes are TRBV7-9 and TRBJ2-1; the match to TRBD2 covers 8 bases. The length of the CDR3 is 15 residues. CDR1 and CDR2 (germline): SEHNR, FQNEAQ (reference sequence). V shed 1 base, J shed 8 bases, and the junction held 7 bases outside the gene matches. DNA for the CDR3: TGTGCCAGCAGCTTAGAGGGACTAGTTACTTATGAGCAGTTCTTC. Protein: CASSLEGLVTYEQFF.

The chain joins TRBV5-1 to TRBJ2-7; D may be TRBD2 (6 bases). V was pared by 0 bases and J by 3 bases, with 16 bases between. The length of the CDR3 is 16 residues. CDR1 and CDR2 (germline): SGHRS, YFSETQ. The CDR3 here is CASSLAGGAGSYEQYF. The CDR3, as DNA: TGCGCCAGCAGCTTGGCCGGGGGTGCGGGGAGCTACGAGCAGTACTTC.

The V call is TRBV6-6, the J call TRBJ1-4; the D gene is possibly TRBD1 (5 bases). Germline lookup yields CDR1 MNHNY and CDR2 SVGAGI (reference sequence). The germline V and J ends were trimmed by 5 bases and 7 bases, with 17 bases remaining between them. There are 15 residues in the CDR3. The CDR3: CASSPPRGTAEKLFF. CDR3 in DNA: TGTGCCAGCAGTCCTCCTCGGGGGACGGCTGAAAAACTGTTTTTT.

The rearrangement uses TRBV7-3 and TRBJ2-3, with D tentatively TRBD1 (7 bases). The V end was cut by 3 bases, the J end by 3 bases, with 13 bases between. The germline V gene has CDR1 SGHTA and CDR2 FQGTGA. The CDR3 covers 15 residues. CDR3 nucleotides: TGTGCCAGCAGCTTTTCCCAGGGGGGTACAGATACGCAGTATTTT. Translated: CASSFSQGGTDTQYF.

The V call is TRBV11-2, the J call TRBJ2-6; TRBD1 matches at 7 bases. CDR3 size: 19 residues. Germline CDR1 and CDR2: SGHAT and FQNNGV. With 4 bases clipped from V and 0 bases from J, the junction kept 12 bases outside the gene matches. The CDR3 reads CASSSRRQGSRSGANVLTF. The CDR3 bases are TGTGCCAGCAGCTCGAGACGACAGGGATCCCGCTCTGGGGCCAACGTCCTGACTTTC.

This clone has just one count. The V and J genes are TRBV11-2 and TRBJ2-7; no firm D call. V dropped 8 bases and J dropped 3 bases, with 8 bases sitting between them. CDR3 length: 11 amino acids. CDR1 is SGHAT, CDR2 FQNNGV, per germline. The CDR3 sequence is CASGQIYEQYF. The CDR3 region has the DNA TGTGCCAGCGGGCAGATCTACGAGCAGTACTTC.

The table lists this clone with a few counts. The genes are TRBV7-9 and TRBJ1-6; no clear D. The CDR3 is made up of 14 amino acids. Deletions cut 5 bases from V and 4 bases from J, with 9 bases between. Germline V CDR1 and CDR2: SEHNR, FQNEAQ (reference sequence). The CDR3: CASSGRVYNSPLHF. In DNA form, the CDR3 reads TGTGCCAGCAGCGGCCGGGTTTATAATTCACCCCTCCACTTT. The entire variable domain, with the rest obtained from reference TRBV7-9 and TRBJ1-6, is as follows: DTGVSQNPRHKITKRGQNVTFRCDPISEHNRLYWYRQTLGQGPEFLTYFQNEAQLEKSRLLSDRFSAERPKGSFSTLEIQRTEQGDSAMYLCASSGRVYNSPLHFGNGTRLTVT.

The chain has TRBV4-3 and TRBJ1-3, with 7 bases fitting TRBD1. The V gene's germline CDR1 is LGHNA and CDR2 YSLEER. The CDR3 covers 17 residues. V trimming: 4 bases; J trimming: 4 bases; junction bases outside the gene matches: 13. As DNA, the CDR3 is TGCGCCAGCAGCCCAAAACCGGGACAGAGTTCAGGAAACACCATATATTTT. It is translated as CASSPKPGQSSGNTIYF.

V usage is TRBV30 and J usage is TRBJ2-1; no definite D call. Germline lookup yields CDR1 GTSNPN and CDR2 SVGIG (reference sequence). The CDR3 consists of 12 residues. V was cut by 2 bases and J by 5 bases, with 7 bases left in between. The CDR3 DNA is TGTGCCTGGAGTCCCCTAGACAATGAGCAGTTCTTC. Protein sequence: CAWSPLDNEQFF.

The CDR3 region is CASQKVGGRNTEAFF. The CDR3 nucleotides are TGCGCCAGCCAAAAGGTGGGGGGTAGGAACACTGAAGCTTTCTTT. The chain combines TRBV5-1 with TRBJ1-1, with D possibly TRBD1 on 5 matching bases. V was pared by 7 bases and J by 1 base, with 17 bases between. The CDR3 has 15 amino acids. Germline lookup yields CDR1 SGHRS and CDR2 YFSETQ.